The rows below give T cell receptor beta chains drawn from one sample of a study of T cell responses to AZD1222 COVID-19 vaccine. Profiling relied on immunoSEQ multiplex PCR, and the TCRdb table lists in-frame clones only, not all of them. The sample shows about 140,000 clones, around nine tenths of them seen only once. Sample: peripheral blood, taken on day 0 of AZD1222 vaccination. These receptor sequences come from an adult in good health. Both conserved end residues are part of each CDR3. The D gene is left open where the match is weak. Clone size, where shown, is once, few, many, or a class for clones that have expanded.

abundance: NA
v_gene: TRBV5-1
j_gene: TRBJ2-5
d_gene: NA
CDR3aa: CASSLTEETQYF
CDR3nt: TGCGCCAGCAGCTTGACCGAGGAGACCCAGTACTTC

abundance: NA
v_gene: TRBV28
j_gene: TRBJ1-1
d_gene: NA
CDR3aa: CASSLARQVWTEAFF
CDR3nt: TGTGCCAGCAGTTTAGCCCGACAGGTCTGGACTGAAGCTTTCTTT

abundance: few
v_gene: TRBV6-5
j_gene: TRBJ1-5
d_gene: NA
CDR3aa: CATRTAGLNQPQHF
CDR3nt: TGTGCCACAAGGACGGCAGGGCTGAATCAGCCCCAGCATTTT

abundance: many
v_gene: TRBV27
j_gene: TRBJ2-7
d_gene: NA
CDR3aa: CASSKGVGEQYF
CDR3nt: TGTGCCAGCAGCAAGGGGGTCGGCGAGCAGTACTTC

abundance: NA
v_gene: TRBV7-2
j_gene: TRBJ2-7
d_gene: NA
CDR3aa: CASSQQGLPLGEQYF
CDR3nt: TGTGCCAGCAGCCAACAGGGACTACCCCTTGGCGAGCAGTACTTC

abundance: NA
v_gene: TRBV15
j_gene: TRBJ2-7
d_gene: TRBD1
CDR3aa: CATSAGQGSEQYF
CDR3nt: TGTGCCACCAGCGCGGGACAGGGTTCCGAGCAGTACTTC

abundance: NA
v_gene: TRBV2
j_gene: TRBJ1-6
d_gene: NA
CDR3aa: CASSEARGSSPLHF
CDR3nt: TGTGCCAGCAGTGAAGCACGGGGGAGTTCACCCCTCCACTTT

abundance: NA
v_gene: TRBV2
j_gene: TRBJ1-4
d_gene: TRBD1
CDR3aa: CASSSGTGVEKLFF
CDR3nt: TGTGCCAGCAGTTCCGGGACAGGGGTCGAAAAACTGTTTTTT

abundance: NA
v_gene: TRBV3-1/TRBV3-2
j_gene: TRBJ2-3
d_gene: NA
CDR3aa: CASSQGWLGTDTQYF
CDR3nt: TGTGCCAGCAGCCAAGGATGGTTGGGCACAGATACGCAGTATTTT

abundance: NA
v_gene: TRBV5-4
j_gene: TRBJ2-2
d_gene: TRBD2
CDR3aa: CASSPGTSGGAGTGELFF
CDR3nt: TGTGCCAGCAGCCCCGGGACTAGCGGGGGGGCCGGTACCGGGGAGCTGTTTTTT

abundance: NA
v_gene: TRBV19
j_gene: TRBJ2-2
d_gene: TRBD1
CDR3aa: CASSMRPGQGIGELFF
CDR3nt: TGTGCCAGTAGTATGCGGCCGGGACAGGGGATCGGGGAGCTGTTTTTT

abundance: NA
v_gene: TRBV2
j_gene: TRBJ1-6
d_gene: TRBD1
CDR3aa: CASSIQGQGAASPLHF
CDR3nt: TGTGCCAGCAGTATCCAGGGACAGGGGGCCGCTTCACCCCTCCACTTT

abundance: NA
v_gene: TRBV28
j_gene: TRBJ1-5
d_gene: NA
CDR3aa: CASRMTGAMGQPQHF
CDR3nt: TGTGCCAGCAGGATGACCGGGGCGATGGGTCAGCCCCAGCATTTT

abundance: NA
v_gene: TRBV7-2
j_gene: TRBJ2-1
d_gene: NA
CDR3aa: CASNYKTGLSAYNEQFF
CDR3nt: TGTGCCAGCAACTACAAAACTGGGCTGTCAGCCTACAATGAGCAGTTCTTC

abundance: NA
v_gene: TRBV5-1
j_gene: TRBJ1-1
d_gene: NA
CDR3aa: CASSLERGVTEAFF
CDR3nt: TGCGCCAGCAGCTTGGAACGGGGGGTCACTGAAGCTTTCTTT

abundance: NA
v_gene: TRBV5-1
j_gene: TRBJ2-3
d_gene: NA
CDR3aa: CASSLMAGRTDTQYF
CDR3nt: TGCGCCAGCAGCTTGATGGCAGGGAGGACAGATACGCAGTATTTT

abundance: NA
v_gene: TRBV7-9
j_gene: TRBJ1-2
d_gene: TRBD1
CDR3aa: CASSQGGGQANYGYTF
CDR3nt: TGTGCCAGCAGCCAAGGAGGTGGACAGGCTAACTATGGCTACACCTTC

abundance: NA
v_gene: TRBV18
j_gene: TRBJ2-7
d_gene: NA
CDR3aa: CASQQGGTPYEQYF
CDR3nt: TGTGCCAGTCAACAAGGCGGGACTCCCTACGAGCAGTACTTC

abundance: NA
v_gene: TRBV3-1/TRBV3-2
j_gene: TRBJ1-6
d_gene: NA
CDR3aa: CASSQGGGTPLHF
CDR3nt: TGTGCCAGCAGCCAGGGCGGGGGAACACCCCTCCACTTT

abundance: NA
v_gene: TRBV7-2
j_gene: TRBJ1-1
d_gene: NA
CDR3aa: CAETDWAGNEAFF
CDR3nt: TGTGCCGAGACAGATTGGGCAGGCAACGAAGCTTTCTTT

abundance: NA
v_gene: TRBV5-6
j_gene: TRBJ2-3
d_gene: NA
CDR3aa: CASSLWETDTQYF
CDR3nt: TGTGCCAGCAGCTTATGGGAGACAGATACGCAGTATTTT

abundance: NA
v_gene: TRBV5-6
j_gene: TRBJ2-2
d_gene: NA
CDR3aa: CASRWSGTGELFF
CDR3nt: TGTGCCAGCAGGTGGTCGGGCACCGGGGAGCTGTTTTTT

abundance: NA
v_gene: TRBV6-5
j_gene: TRBJ2-2
d_gene: NA
CDR3aa: CASSYSKGAGELFF
CDR3nt: TGTGCCAGCAGTTACTCTAAAGGGGCCGGGGAGCTGTTTTTT

abundance: NA
v_gene: TRBV3-1/TRBV3-2
j_gene: TRBJ2-5
d_gene: NA
CDR3aa: CASSPAWRGETQYF
CDR3nt: TGTGCCAGCAGCCCGGCCTGGCGGGGAGAGACCCAGTACTTC

abundance: few
v_gene: TRBV6-4
j_gene: TRBJ1-2
d_gene: TRBD1
CDR3aa: CASGPGQGYGYTF
CDR3nt: TGTGCCAGCGGCCCGGGACAGGGTTATGGCTACACCTTC

abundance: NA
v_gene: TRBV6-6
j_gene: TRBJ2-2
d_gene: TRBD1
CDR3aa: CASRAGGNTGELFF
CDR3nt: TGTGCCAGCCGGGCAGGGGGTAACACCGGGGAGCTGTTTTTT

abundance: NA
v_gene: TRBV19
j_gene: TRBJ2-3
d_gene: TRBD2
CDR3aa: CASSSWTSGGADTQYF
CDR3nt: TGTGCCAGTAGTAGCTGGACTAGCGGGGGCGCAGATACGCAGTATTTT

abundance: NA
v_gene: TRBV5-6
j_gene: TRBJ2-7
d_gene: NA
CDR3aa: CASILGGQGLIEQYF
CDR3nt: TGTGCCAGCATCCTGGGGGGCCAGGGTCTAATCGAGCAGTACTTC

abundance: NA
v_gene: TRBV5-1
j_gene: TRBJ2-1
d_gene: TRBD2
CDR3aa: CASSLTSGGTYNEQFF
CDR3nt: TGCGCCAGCAGCTTAACTAGCGGGGGGACGTACAATGAGCAGTTCTTC

abundance: NA
v_gene: TRBV7-2
j_gene: TRBJ2-3
d_gene: TRBD2
CDR3aa: CASSPRIAGGGTDTQYF
CDR3nt: TGTGCCAGCAGCCCTCGGATTGCGGGAGGAGGGACAGATACGCAGTATTTT

abundance: NA
v_gene: TRBV7-8
j_gene: TRBJ2-2
d_gene: NA
CDR3aa: CASSPRWRGDGELFF
CDR3nt: TGTGCCAGCAGCCCCCGGTGGCGCGGTGACGGGGAGCTGTTTTTT

abundance: once
v_gene: TRBV3-1/TRBV3-2
j_gene: TRBJ2-1
d_gene: NA
CDR3aa: CASSQAVGGMYNEQFF
CDR3nt: TGTGCCAGCAGCCAAGCCGTCGGGGGAATGTACAATGAGCAGTTCTTC

abundance: NA
v_gene: TRBV6-2/TRBV6-3
j_gene: TRBJ1-4
d_gene: NA
CDR3aa: CASSYSRSGPPPGELFF
CDR3nt: TGTGCCAGCAGTTACTCTAGGTCGGGGCCGCCACCCGGGGAACTGTTTTTT

abundance: NA
v_gene: TRBV27
j_gene: TRBJ2-1
d_gene: NA
CDR3aa: CASSFGETYNEQFF
CDR3nt: TGTGCCAGCAGTTTTGGGGAAACCTACAATGAGCAGTTCTTC

abundance: NA
v_gene: TRBV7-6
j_gene: TRBJ2-1
d_gene: TRBD2
CDR3aa: CASSPNAASGGRSYNEQFF
CDR3nt: TGTGCCAGCAGCCCAAATGCGGCCAGCGGGGGTCGGTCCTACAATGAGCAGTTCTTC

abundance: NA
v_gene: TRBV24-1
j_gene: TRBJ2-1
d_gene: TRBD1
CDR3aa: CATSDLGTGAYNEQFF
CDR3nt: TGTGCCACCAGTGATCTAGGGACAGGGGCCTACAATGAGCAGTTCTTC

abundance: once
v_gene: TRBV11-2
j_gene: TRBJ2-4
d_gene: NA
CDR3aa: CASKTGQHLAKNIQYF
CDR3nt: TGTGCCAGCAAAACAGGGCAACACCTAGCCAAAAACATTCAGTACTTC

abundance: NA
v_gene: TRBV25-1
j_gene: TRBJ2-7
d_gene: TRBD1
CDR3aa: CASSAGQAYEQYF
CDR3nt: TGTGCCAGCAGCGCGGGACAGGCCTACGAGCAGTACTTC

abundance: NA
v_gene: TRBV6-5
j_gene: TRBJ2-1
d_gene: NA
CDR3aa: CASGDGSSYNEQFF
CDR3nt: TGTGCCAGCGGGGACGGTAGCTCCTACAATGAGCAGTTCTTC

abundance: NA
v_gene: TRBV6-6
j_gene: TRBJ2-1
d_gene: TRBD2
CDR3aa: CASSRLAGVGNEQFF
CDR3nt: TGTGCCAGCAGTCGACTAGCGGGAGTAGGAAATGAGCAGTTCTTC

abundance: NA
v_gene: TRBV29-1
j_gene: TRBJ1-1
d_gene: NA
CDR3aa: CSVEGPPASNTEAFF
CDR3nt: TGCAGCGTAGAAGGACCCCCGGCCTCTAACACTGAAGCTTTCTTT

abundance: NA
v_gene: TRBV28
j_gene: TRBJ1-5
d_gene: TRBD1
CDR3aa: CASSSTGDYSNQPQHF
CDR3nt: TGTGCCAGCAGTTCGACAGGGGACTATAGCAATCAGCCCCAGCATTTT

abundance: NA
v_gene: TRBV14
j_gene: TRBJ2-5
d_gene: NA
CDR3aa: CASSQEGLVRVAEQETQYF
CDR3nt: TGTGCCAGCAGCCAAGAAGGGCTGGTTCGGGTCGCGGAACAAGAGACCCAGTACTTC

abundance: once
v_gene: TRBV28
j_gene: TRBJ1-5
d_gene: NA
CDR3aa: CASSPLGFGNQPQHF
CDR3nt: TGTGCCAGCAGTCCGCTAGGGTTTGGCAATCAGCCCCAGCATTTT

abundance: once
v_gene: TRBV3-1/TRBV3-2
j_gene: TRBJ1-2
d_gene: NA
CDR3aa: CASSQAVRASGYTF
CDR3nt: TGTGCCAGCAGCCAAGCCGTCAGGGCTAGTGGCTACACCTTC

abundance: NA
v_gene: TRBV4-2
j_gene: TRBJ1-6
d_gene: NA
CDR3aa: CASSQDEQPNSPLHF
CDR3nt: TGTGCCAGCAGCCAAGACGAGCAGCCTAATTCACCCCTCCACTTT

abundance: once
v_gene: TRBV10-3
j_gene: TRBJ1-2
d_gene: NA
CDR3aa: CAIRGDRRNYGYTF
CDR3nt: TGTGCCATCAGGGGGGACCGACGAAACTATGGCTACACCTTC

abundance: NA
v_gene: TRBV19
j_gene: TRBJ1-2
d_gene: NA
CDR3aa: CASSGGYLNYGYTF
CDR3nt: TGTGCCAGTAGTGGAGGGTATCTTAACTATGGCTACACCTTC

abundance: NA
v_gene: TRBV6-5
j_gene: TRBJ1-3
d_gene: NA
CDR3aa: CASEGRTGNTIYF
CDR3nt: TGTGCCAGCGAGGGGAGAACTGGAAACACCATATATTTT

abundance: NA
v_gene: TRBV28
j_gene: TRBJ1-5
d_gene: NA
CDR3aa: CASGGNQPQHF
CDR3nt: TGTGCCAGTGGTGGCAATCAGCCCCAGCATTTT

abundance: NA
v_gene: TRBV19
j_gene: TRBJ1-4
d_gene: NA
CDR3aa: CASRQDRNEKLFF
CDR3nt: TGTGCCAGTAGACAGGACCGGAATGAAAAACTGTTTTTT

abundance: NA
v_gene: TRBV27
j_gene: TRBJ1-3
d_gene: NA
CDR3aa: CASKVDGRVGNTIYF
CDR3nt: TGTGCCAGCAAAGTGGACGGGAGGGTCGGAAACACCATATATTTT

abundance: NA
v_gene: TRBV9
j_gene: TRBJ2-5
d_gene: TRBD2
CDR3aa: CASSVGLAGLETQYF
CDR3nt: TGTGCCAGCAGCGTAGGTCTAGCGGGACTAGAGACCCAGTACTTC

abundance: NA
v_gene: TRBV7-9
j_gene: TRBJ1-3
d_gene: NA
CDR3aa: CASSGGGNTIYF
CDR3nt: TGTGCCAGCAGTGGAGGGGGAAACACCATATATTTT

abundance: NA
v_gene: TRBV3-1/TRBV3-2
j_gene: TRBJ1-1
d_gene: TRBD1
CDR3aa: CASSHGTGLGGTEAFF
CDR3nt: TGTGCCAGCAGCCACGGGACAGGGTTGGGCGGCACTGAAGCTTTCTTT

abundance: NA
v_gene: TRBV2
j_gene: TRBJ1-2
d_gene: NA
CDR3aa: CASSTSQVRGYTF
CDR3nt: TGTGCCAGCAGTACGTCACAGGTTCGGGGCTACACCTTC

abundance: NA
v_gene: TRBV7-7
j_gene: TRBJ2-1
d_gene: TRBD2
CDR3aa: CASSLALAGVGEQFF
CDR3nt: TGTGCTAGCAGCTTAGCTCTAGCGGGAGTAGGCGAGCAGTTCTTC

abundance: once
v_gene: TRBV28
j_gene: TRBJ2-3
d_gene: TRBD1
CDR3aa: CASSHRTEGQAQYF
CDR3nt: TGTGCCAGCAGTCACCGGACAGAAGGACAGGCGCAGTATTTT

abundance: NA
v_gene: TRBV6-5
j_gene: TRBJ1-5
d_gene: NA
CDR3aa: CASSYSSRANQPQHF
CDR3nt: TGTGCCAGCAGTTACTCCAGTCGAGCCAATCAGCCCCAGCATTTT